The 25 T cell receptor beta chains below were found in one sample sequenced in a study of cytomegalovirus exposure and HLA in healthy donors. With 60 Vbeta and 13 Jbeta primers, the PCR was carried out. Using immunoSEQ multiplex PCR, the repertoire was profiled, and TCRdb retains in-frame clones only, with some absent. The sample lists a few hundred thousand clones; 80% were seen once. What was sequenced was PBMCs. These receptors all stem from a girl aged 2-15 years in good health and CMV-seronegative.

Comments on this clone: Within the sample, other DNA sequences also encode this same CDR3. The V gene is TRBV5-6, the J gene TRBJ2-1, with 11 bases identical to TRBD2. V lost 4 bases, J lost 3 bases, and 6 bases stayed unmatched. Germline CDR1 and CDR2: SGHDT and YYEEEE. The CDR3 sequence is 16 residues long. Here the CDR3 reads CASSSGTSGFYNEQFF. In DNA form, the CDR3 reads TGTGCCAGCAGCAGTGGGACTAGCGGTTTCTACAATGAGCAGTTCTTC. The whole variable domain, filled in from reference TRBV5-6 and TRBJ2-1, reads DAGVTQSPTHLIKTRGQQVTLRCSPKSGHDTVSWYQQALGQGPQFIFQYYEEEERQRGNFPDRFSGHQFPNYSSELNVNALLLGDSALYLCASSSGTSGFYNEQFFGPGTRLTVL.

The chain employs TRBV28 and TRBJ2-3, with 8 bases lining up with TRBD2. The CDR3 has 21 amino acids. Germline loops: CDR1 MDHEN, CDR2 SYDVKM. V lost 5 bases and J lost 1; bases outside the gene matches: 23. CDR3: CASSGRDLAGLGGFGTDTQYF. Written as DNA, the CDR3 is TGTGCCAGCAGTGGCCGGGACTTAGCGGGATTAGGTGGATTCGGCACAGATACGCAGTATTTT.

This clone was found once. The chain has TRBV2 and TRBJ1-1, with D possibly TRBD1 on 6 matching bases. Looked up from germline, CDR1 is SNHLY and CDR2 is FYNNEI. Trimming pared 4 bases from V and 3 bases from J, leaving 9 bases between. The CDR3 has 13 residues. CDR3 protein: CASSVEGDTEAFF. CDR3 coding DNA: TGTGCCAGCAGTGTTGAGGGGGACACTGAAGCTTTCTTT.

This clone was detected only a few times. The rearrangement links TRBV12-5 to TRBJ1-2; the D gene is possibly TRBD1 (5 bases). Germline loops: CDR1 LGHNT, CDR2 FRNRAP. There are 11 residues in the CDR3. Between the trimmed V and J ends, which lost 2 bases and 10 bases, there was a span of 8 bases. CDR3 coding DNA: TGTGCTAGTGGTTTGACAGGCCCCTACACCTTC. As protein: CASGLTGPYTF.

The genes are TRBV2 and TRBJ1-4, with 10 bases that match TRBD1. There are 14 residues in the CDR3. Germline V gene sequence: CDR1 SNHLY, CDR2 FYNNEI. Unmatched junction bases numbered 5, after V lost 5 bases and J lost 8 bases. CDR3 loop: CASSRDRGEEKLFF. The CDR3 nucleotides are TGTGCCAGCAGTAGGGACAGGGGAGAAGAAAAACTGTTTTTT.

V usage is TRBV6-1 and J usage is TRBJ2-1; TRBD1 agrees at 11 bases. The CDR3 sequence is 14 residues long. J gave up 10 bases and V 6 bases, and 8 bases lay outside the gene matches. Germline V CDR1 and CDR2: MNHNS, SASEGT. The CDR3: CASSGTGGFREQFF. The CDR3 nucleotides are TGTGCCAGCAGCGGGACAGGGGGTTTCAGGGAGCAGTTCTTC.

The chain combines TRBV7-6 with TRBJ1-2; TRBD1 matches at 9 bases. The CDR3 extends over 13 amino acids. Germline V gene lookup returns CDR1 SGHVS and CDR2 FNYEAQ. Trimming at V came to 5 bases and at J to 6 bases, leaving 4 bases not matched to a gene. In nucleotides, the CDR3 is TGTGCCAGCAGCCATACAGGGGGCCATGGCTACACCTTC. Its protein is CASSHTGGHGYTF. Looking up the rest from reference TRBV7-6 and TRBJ1-2 gives the full variable domain: GAGVSQSPRYKVTKRGQDVALRCDPISGHVSLYWYRQALGQGPEFLTYFNYEAQQDKSGLPNDRFSAERPEGSISTLTIQRTEQRDSAMYRCASSHTGGHGYTFGSGTRLTVV.

This chain joins TRBV10-2 and TRBJ2-1; TRBD2 aligns across 7 bases. From germline, CDR1 is WSHSY and CDR2 SAAADI. Trimming cost V 10 bases and J 6 bases; bases outside gene matches: 18. The CDR3 has 16 amino acids. CDR3 region: CATQRGVGRSGNEQFF. The CDR3, as DNA: TGCGCCACCCAAAGAGGGGTCGGGAGGTCGGGCAATGAGCAGTTCTTC.

The chain carries TRBV5-1 and TRBJ1-4; TRBD1 matches at 9 bases. This CDR3 comprises 15 residues. Germline loops: CDR1 SGHRS, CDR2 YFSETQ. V shed 4 bases, J shed 7 bases, and the junction held 8 bases outside the gene matches. The DNA for the CDR3 is TGCGCCAGCAGCACCCAAACAGGGGGCAGTGAAAAACTGTTTTTT. Its protein product is CASSTQTGGSEKLFF.

J is TRBJ1-5 and V is TRBV9, with a weak D call TRBD1 (6 bases). CDR3 length: 15 amino acids. Germline-derived CDR1 and CDR2 are SGDLS and YYNGEE. V lost 3 bases to trimming and J lost 4 bases, with 14 bases between them. In DNA, the CDR3 is TGTGCCAGCAGCGCCTCAGGGGTACGTAATCAGCCCCAGCATTTT. Translating gives CASSASGVRNQPQHF.

V is TRBV28 and J is TRBJ2-3, with 9 nucleotides matching TRBD2. This CDR3 region has 18 residues. Germline V gives CDR1 MDHEN, CDR2 SYDVKM. J lost 1 base, V lost 2 bases, and 10 bases had no gene match. The CDR3 loop is CASSLEGFQRGGTDTQYF. The CDR3 coding sequence is TGTGCCAGCAGTTTAGAAGGGTTCCAGCGGGGGGGCACAGATACGCAGTATTTT.

The CDR3 coding sequence is TGTGCCAGCAGCTCTGACATTAACTATGGCTACACCTTC. It codes for CASSSDINYGYTF. The V and J genes are TRBV7-8 and TRBJ1-2; no firm D call. The CDR3 covers 13 residues. Trimming took 4 bases from V and 1 from J, leaving 7 bases between them. Germline V gives CDR1 SGHVS, CDR2 FQNEAQ.

V and J are TRBV21-1 and TRBJ1-3; TRBD1 was called by the table and not checked on the DNA. TRBV21-1 is assigned pseudogene status. CDR3 size: 14 residues. The CDR3 DNA reads as TGTGCCAGCAGGACAGGGGGAACAGGAAACACCATATATTTT. This translates into CASRTGGTGNTIYF.

This clone was picked up one time. The gene calls are TRBV7-3 and TRBJ1-6; D might be TRBD1 (6 bases). The V end was cut by 1 base, the J end by 7 bases, with 14 bases between. The CDR3 runs to 16 residues. Germline assignment: CDR1 SGHTA and CDR2 FQGTGA. DNA for the CDR3: TGTGCCAGCAGCTTAAGTTTTAGGGGGTCGAATTCACCCCTCCACTTT. Its translation: CASSLSFRGSNSPLHF.

The table lists this clone with a few counts. The rearrangement joins TRBV27 to TRBJ2-2; D is undetermined. The germline gives CDR1 MNHEY, CDR2 SMNVEV (reference sequence). The V end lost 8 bases, the J end lost 4 bases, and 11 bases lay between the germline ends. The CDR3 runs to 13 residues. The CDR3 sequence is CASFAPGTGELFF. In DNA, the CDR3 is TGTGCCAGCTTCGCTCCGGGCACCGGGGAGCTGTTTTTT.

The chain employs TRBV28 and TRBJ2-7; TRBD2 matches at 12 bases. This CDR3 is built from 16 residues. Germline CDR1 is MDHEN and CDR2 is SYDVKM. V lost 5 bases and J lost 0; bases outside the gene matches: 5. The CDR3 DNA sequence: TGTGCCAGCAGTCCAGGACTAGCGGGGAGCTCCTACGAGCAGTACTTC. This translates into CASSPGLAGSSYEQYF.

This clone was found a few times. V usage is TRBV6-5 and J usage is TRBJ1-5, with D possibly being TRBD1 (5 bases). Germline-derived CDR1 and CDR2 are MNHEY and SVGAGI. Trimming shortened V by 6 bases and J by 8 bases, and 14 bases separated the two germline ends. The CDR3 sequence is 13 residues long. CDR3 sequence reads: CASRWGVWEPQHF. The CDR3, as DNA: TGTGCCAGCAGGTGGGGGGTTTGGGAGCCCCAGCATTTT.

This clone was seen a few times. One end of the junction varies from germline; a read error may be responsible. This rearrangement joins TRBV7-9 to TRBJ2-7, with D perhaps matching TRBD1 (7 bases). Germline V lookup: CDR1 SEHNR, CDR2 FQNEAQ (reference sequence). The CDR3 contains 17 residues. The CDR3, as DNA: TGTGCCAGCAGCTTTGAAATGGGGGACTTCAGGAGCACCAGGGGGGACTTC. It yields the protein CASSFEMGDFRSTRGDF.

The chain couples TRBV5-1 to TRBJ2-5; D gene unclear. CDR1 is SGHRS and CDR2 is YFSETQ in the germline V gene. The CDR3 sequence is 13 residues long. Trimming cost V 4 bases and J 0 bases, with 7 bases left between them. The CDR3 reads CASSRDNQETQYF. The CDR3, as DNA: TGCGCCAGCAGCCGTGACAACCAAGAGACCCAGTACTTC.

The count of this clone is one. V gene TRBV28 combines with J gene TRBJ2-7; no definite D call. The CDR3 sequence is 12 residues long. The germline gives CDR1 MDHEN, CDR2 SYDVKM. V was trimmed by 1 base and J by 6 bases, leaving 7 bases between them. CDR3 nucleotides: TGTGCCAGCAGTTTATCGGTTGGCGAGCAGTACTTC. As protein: CASSLSVGEQYF.

The V gene is TRBV7-9, the J gene TRBJ1-5; a possible D gene is TRBD1 (5 bases). Germline V gene data show CDR1 as SEHNR and CDR2 as FQNEAQ (reference sequence). The CDR3 loop spans 14 amino acids. The V gene lost 3 bases and the J gene lost 2 bases, with 8 bases spanning the gap. CDR3 sequence: CASSLAGGNQPQHF. DNA for the CDR3: TGTGCCAGCAGCTTGGCGGGGGGCAATCAGCCCCAGCATTTT. Filled out from reference TRBV7-9 and TRBJ1-5, the complete variable domain reads DTGVSQNPRHKITKRGQNVTFRCDPISEHNRLYWYRQTLGQGPEFLTYFQNEAQLEKSRLLSDRFSAERPKGSFSTLEIQRTEQGDSAMYLCASSLAGGNQPQHFGDGTRLSIL.

CDR3 protein: CASRTSGSLDNEQFF. CDR3 nucleotides: TGTGCCAGCAGAACTAGCGGGAGTTTGGACAATGAGCAGTTCTTC. The chain combines TRBV7-8 with TRBJ2-1; the match to TRBD2 covers 11 bases. Losses at the gene ends were 6 bases for V and 5 bases for J; bases not matched to a gene: 6. Germline CDR1 is SGHVS and CDR2 is FQNEAQ. The CDR3 loop spans 15 amino acids.

The chain joins TRBV9 to TRBJ1-2; D is ambiguous. The CDR3 runs 14 residues. The germline gives CDR1 SGDLS, CDR2 YYNGEE. V lost 4 bases to trimming and J lost 4 bases, with 14 bases between them. The CDR3 sequence: CASSLKEGSYGYTF. CDR3 coding DNA: TGTGCCAGCAGCCTAAAGGAGGGATCCTATGGCTACACCTTC.

This clone was observed a single time. J is TRBJ2-7 and V is TRBV5-5; TRBD1 might be the D (5 bases). This CDR3 is built from 15 residues. The germline CDR1 and CDR2 sequences are SGHKS and YYEKEE (reference sequence). V was cut by 4 bases and J by 2 bases, with 16 bases left in between. The CDR3 DNA sequence: TGTGCCAGCAGCGTCCTGGTGGACACCCCCTACGAGCAGTACTTC. This encodes CASSVLVDTPYEQYF.

The CDR3 spells CSAGLAYEQYF. The CDR3 DNA is TGCAGTGCGGGGCTAGCGTACGAGCAGTACTTC. The rearrangement links TRBV20-1 to TRBJ2-7, with D perhaps matching TRBD2 (6 bases). Germline V CDR1 and CDR2: DFQATT, SNEGSKA (reference sequence). The V and J ends lost 6 bases and 4 bases respectively, with 10 bases between them. The CDR3 runs 11 residues.